The T cell receptor (beta chain) described here comes from a study of blood T cell repertoires in COVID-19. Only in-frame clones appear in the TCRdb table, and some are missing; sequencing was by immunoSEQ multiplex PCR. The sample has under 150,000 clones, over 70% seen once. The clonotype comes from an elderly man with active or convalescent COVID-19. The sequenced sample was peripheral blood.

In DNA, the CDR3 is TGTGCCAGCTCATCGGGTGGCAATCAGCCCCAGCATTTT. It yields the protein CASSSGGNQPQHF. The chain carries TRBV11-2 and TRBJ1-5; no reliable D call. Germline V gene sequence: CDR1 SGHAT, CDR2 FQNNGV. Between the trimmed V and J ends, which lost 8 bases and 2 bases, there was a span of 10 bases. This CDR3 comprises 13 residues.